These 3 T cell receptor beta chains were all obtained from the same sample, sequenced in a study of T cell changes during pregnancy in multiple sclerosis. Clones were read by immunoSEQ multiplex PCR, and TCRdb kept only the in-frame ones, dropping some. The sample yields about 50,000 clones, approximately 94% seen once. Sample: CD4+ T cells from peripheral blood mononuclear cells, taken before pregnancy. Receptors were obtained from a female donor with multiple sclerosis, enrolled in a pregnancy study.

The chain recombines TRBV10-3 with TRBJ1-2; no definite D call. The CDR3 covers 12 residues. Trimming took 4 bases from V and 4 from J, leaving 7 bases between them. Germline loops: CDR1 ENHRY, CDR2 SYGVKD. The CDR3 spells CAISASSYGYTF. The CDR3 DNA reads TGTGCCATCAGTGCATCCAGCTATGGCTACACCTTC.

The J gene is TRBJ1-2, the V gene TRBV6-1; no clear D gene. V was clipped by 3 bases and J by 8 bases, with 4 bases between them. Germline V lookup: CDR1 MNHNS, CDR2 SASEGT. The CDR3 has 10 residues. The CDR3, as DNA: TGTGCCAGCAGTGAGGGCGGCTACACCTTC. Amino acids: CASSEGGYTF.

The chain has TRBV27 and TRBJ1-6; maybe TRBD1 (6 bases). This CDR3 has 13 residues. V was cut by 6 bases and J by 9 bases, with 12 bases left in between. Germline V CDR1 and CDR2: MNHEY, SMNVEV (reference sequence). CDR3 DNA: TGTGCCAGCAGCCGTAGGGGGTTTTCACCCCTCCACTTT. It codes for CASSRRGFSPLHF.